The TCR beta chain described here comes from a study of vaccination and CD4 T cells after COVID-19. Study-wide background: Cells were stimulated with overlapping spike peptide pools from SARS-CoV-2, HCoV-NL63, HCoV-OC43 and HCoV-229E.

Researchers used the Oncomine TCR Beta short-read assay to sequence DNA from cultured CD4+ T cells. MiXCR, applied by TCRdb to the PCR reads, yields one record per CDR3 protein. The repertoire holds roughly 16,000 distinct CDR3 sequences, approximately 45% seen once, with approximately 7% in the top ten. Turning to this clonotype: Antigen specificity is unknown.

Treatment noted: roughly nine-day PBMC culture with coronavirus spike peptide pools or control peptides (ViraFEST assay). CDR1 is LGHNT, CDR2 FRNRAP, per germline. Trimming took off 5 bases at V and 4 bases at J, with 6 bases between the two ends. The CDR3 runs to 12 residues. The material was CD4+ T cells from blood, cultured in vitro, obtained after SARS-CoV-2 vaccination. The receptor's source is a human donor who had recovered from COVID-19. The V call is TRBV12-5, the J call TRBJ2-1; D might be TRBD1 (5 bases). Here the CDR3 reads CASGQGYNEQFF. The CDR3, as DNA: TGTGCTAGTGGTCAGGGATACAATGAGCAGTTCTTC.